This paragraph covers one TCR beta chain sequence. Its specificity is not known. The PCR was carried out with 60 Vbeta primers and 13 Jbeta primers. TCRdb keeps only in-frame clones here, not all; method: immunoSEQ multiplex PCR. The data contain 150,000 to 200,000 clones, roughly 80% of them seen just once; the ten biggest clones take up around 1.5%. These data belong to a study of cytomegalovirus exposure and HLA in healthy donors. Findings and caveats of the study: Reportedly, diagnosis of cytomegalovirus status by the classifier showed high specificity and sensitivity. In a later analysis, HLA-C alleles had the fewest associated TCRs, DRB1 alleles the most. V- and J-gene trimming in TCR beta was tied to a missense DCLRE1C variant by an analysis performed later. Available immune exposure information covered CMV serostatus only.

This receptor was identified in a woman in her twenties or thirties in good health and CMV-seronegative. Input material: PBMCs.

The CDR3 protein is CASTDNYNSPLHF. The CDR3 DNA follows: TGTGCCAGCACAGACAACTATAATTCACCCCTCCACTTT. The V and J genes are TRBV2 and TRBJ1-6; D uncertain. Germline V CDR1 and CDR2: SNHLY, FYNNEI. Trimming cost V 7 bases and J 3 bases, with 7 bases left between them. This CDR3 comprises 13 residues. The full variable domain, with the rest looked up from reference TRBV2 and TRBJ1-6, is EPEVTQTPSHQVTQMGQEVILRCVPISNHLYFYWYRQILGQKVEFLVSFYNNEISEKSEIFDDQFSVERPDGSNFTLKIRSTKLEDSAMYFCASTDNYNSPLHFGNGTRLTVT.